This T cell receptor beta chain appears in the sequencing data of a study of blood T cell repertoires in COVID-19. The overall study: T cells, B-cell-depleted T cells, or PBMCs supplied cDNA or gDNA.

Authors' methods: Reference gene primer amplification gave estimated nucleated cell counts. Clones were read by immunoSEQ multiplex PCR, and TCRdb kept only the in-frame ones, dropping some. That table is the source of V, J and clone size, and D and trimming were worked out from the DNA. The sample yields 280,000 or so clones, approximately 91% seen once. The CDR3 covers 16 residues. The V call is TRBV12-2, the J call TRBJ1-2. TRBV12-2 is shown as a pseudogene. The sequence derives from a man aged 18 to 30 with active or convalescent COVID-19. The sequencing input was peripheral blood. The CDR3: CASRLGPDQPGYGYTF. The CDR3 DNA is TGTGCAAGTCGCTTAGGGCCCGATCAACCGGGCTATGGCTACACCTTC.